The sequence of this T cell receptor beta chain was determined in a study of blood T cell repertoires in COVID-19. At the level of the study: Researchers got acute and convalescent COVID-19 samples from the United States, Italy and Spain. Sources were T cells, B-cell-depleted T cells, or PBMCs; the material itself was cDNA or gDNA.

Original handling: Reference gene primer amplification in the assay estimated nucleated cell counts. TCRdb's table, derived via immunoSEQ multiplex PCR, lists solely in-frame clones and lacks some. V, J and clone size derive from that table, while D and trimming were established from the DNA sequence. The data contain 83,000 or so clones, more than 75% of them seen just once; the ten biggest clones take up about 8%. CDR1 and CDR2 (germline): MGHRA, YSYEKL. V trimming: 2 bases; J trimming: 6 bases; junction bases outside the gene matches: 17. This CDR3 has 20 residues. The material sequenced was peripheral blood. V gene TRBV4-1 combines with J gene TRBJ2-3; 13 bases are shared with TRBD2. The clonotype was recovered from a man at least 80 years old with active or convalescent COVID-19. The CDR3 spells CASSQQPVGGLAGKGDTQYF. In DNA form, the CDR3 reads TGCGCCAGCAGCCAACAGCCGGTGGGGGGACTAGCGGGAAAAGGGGATACGCAGTATTTT.